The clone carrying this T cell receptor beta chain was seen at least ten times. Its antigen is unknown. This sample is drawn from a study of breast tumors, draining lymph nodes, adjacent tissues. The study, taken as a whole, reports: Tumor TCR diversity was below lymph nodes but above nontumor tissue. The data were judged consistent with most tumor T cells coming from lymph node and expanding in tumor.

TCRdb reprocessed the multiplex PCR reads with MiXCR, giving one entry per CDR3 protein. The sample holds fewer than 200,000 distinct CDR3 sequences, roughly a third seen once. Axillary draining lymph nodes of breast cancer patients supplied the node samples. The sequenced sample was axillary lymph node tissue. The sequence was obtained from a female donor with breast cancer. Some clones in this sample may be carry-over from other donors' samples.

CDR3: CASSLRLSVYEQYF. The CDR3 DNA is TGTGCCAGCAGCCTGCGATTGAGTGTATACGAGCAGTACTTC. J is TRBJ2-7 and V is TRBV3-2. TRBV3-2 is annotated as a pseudogene. The CDR3 covers 14 residues.